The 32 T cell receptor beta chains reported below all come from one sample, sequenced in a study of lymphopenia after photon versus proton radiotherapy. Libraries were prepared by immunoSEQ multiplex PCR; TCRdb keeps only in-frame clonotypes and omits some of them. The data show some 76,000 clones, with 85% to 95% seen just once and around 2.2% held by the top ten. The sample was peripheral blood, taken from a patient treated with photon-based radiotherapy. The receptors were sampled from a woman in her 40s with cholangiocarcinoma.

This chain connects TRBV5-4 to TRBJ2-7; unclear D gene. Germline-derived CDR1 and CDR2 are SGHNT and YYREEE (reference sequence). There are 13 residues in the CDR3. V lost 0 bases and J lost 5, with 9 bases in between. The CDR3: CASSLVGAHEQYF. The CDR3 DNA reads TGTGCCAGCAGCTTGGTGGGCGCCCACGAGCAGTACTTC.

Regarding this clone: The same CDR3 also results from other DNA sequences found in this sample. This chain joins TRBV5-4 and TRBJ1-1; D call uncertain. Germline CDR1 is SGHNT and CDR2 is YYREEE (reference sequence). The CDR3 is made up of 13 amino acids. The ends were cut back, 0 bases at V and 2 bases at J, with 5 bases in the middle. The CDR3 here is CASSLGSNTEAFF. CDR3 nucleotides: TGTGCCAGCAGCTTGGGCAGCAACACTGAAGCTTTCTTT.

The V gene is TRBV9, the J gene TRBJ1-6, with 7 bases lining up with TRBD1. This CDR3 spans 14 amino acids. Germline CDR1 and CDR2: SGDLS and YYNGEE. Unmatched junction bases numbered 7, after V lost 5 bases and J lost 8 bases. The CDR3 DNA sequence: TGTGCCAGCAGAAAAACAGGGGCAGATTCACCCCTCCACTTT. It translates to CASRKTGADSPLHF. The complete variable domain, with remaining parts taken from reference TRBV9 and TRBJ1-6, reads DSGVTQTPKHLITATGQRVTLRCSPRSGDLSVYWYQQSLDQGLQFLIQYYNGEERAKGNILERFSAQQFPDLHSELNLSSLELGDSALYFCASRKTGADSPLHFGNGTRLTVT.

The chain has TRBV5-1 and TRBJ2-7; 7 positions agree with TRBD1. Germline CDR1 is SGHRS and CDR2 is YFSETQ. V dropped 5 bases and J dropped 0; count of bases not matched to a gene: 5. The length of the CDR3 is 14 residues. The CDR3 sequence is CASSLTGISYEQYF. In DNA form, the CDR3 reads TGCGCCAGCAGTTTGACAGGGATCTCCTACGAGCAGTACTTC.

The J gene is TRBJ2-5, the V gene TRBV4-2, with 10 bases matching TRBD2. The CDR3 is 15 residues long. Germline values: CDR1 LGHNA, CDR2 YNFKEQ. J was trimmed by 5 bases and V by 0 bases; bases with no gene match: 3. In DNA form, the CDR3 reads TGTGCCAGCAGCCAAGAAGCGGGGGGGTCGGAGACCCAGTACTTC. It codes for CASSQEAGGSETQYF.

The CDR3: CASSLGIGKVYGNTIYF. Written as DNA, the CDR3 is TGCGCCAGCAGCTTGGGGATCGGGAAGGTCTATGGAAACACCATATATTTT. V is TRBV5-1 and J is TRBJ1-3, with D unresolved. Germline V gene lookup returns CDR1 SGHRS and CDR2 YFSETQ. The CDR3 is made up of 17 amino acids. V shed 0 bases and J shed 3 bases, with 16 bases lying between them.

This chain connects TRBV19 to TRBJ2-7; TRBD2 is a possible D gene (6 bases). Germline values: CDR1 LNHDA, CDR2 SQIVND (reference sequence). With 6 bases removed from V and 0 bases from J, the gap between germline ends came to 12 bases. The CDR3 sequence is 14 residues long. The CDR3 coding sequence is TGTGCCAGTAGGGCCTCTAGCGCCTCCTACGAGCAGTACTTC. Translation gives CASRASSASYEQYF.

The CDR3 region is CASSLLASAAYEQYF. In DNA form, the CDR3 reads TGTGCCAGCAGCTTGTTAGCTAGCGCAGCCTACGAGCAGTACTTC. The V gene is TRBV5-5, the J gene TRBJ2-7; possibly TRBD2 for D (6 bases). V was trimmed by 1 base and J by 2 bases, leaving 13 bases between them. CDR1 SGHKS and CDR2 YYEKEE come from the germline V gene (reference sequence). This CDR3 region has 15 residues. Variable domain in full (rest from reference TRBV5-5 and TRBJ2-7): DAGVTQSPTHLIKTRGQQVTLRCSPISGHKSVSWYQQVLGQGPQFIFQYYEKEERGRGNFPDRFSARQFPNYSSELNVNALLLGDSALYLCASSLLASAAYEQYFGPGTRLTVT.

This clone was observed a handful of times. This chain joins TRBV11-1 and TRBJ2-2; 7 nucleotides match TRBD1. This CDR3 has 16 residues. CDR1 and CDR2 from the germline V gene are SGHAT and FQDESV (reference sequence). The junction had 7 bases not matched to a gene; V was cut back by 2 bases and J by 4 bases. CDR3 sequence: CASSLSSGQLTGELFF. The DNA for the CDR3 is TGTGCCAGCAGCTTATCATCGGGACAGCTCACCGGGGAGCTGTTTTTT.

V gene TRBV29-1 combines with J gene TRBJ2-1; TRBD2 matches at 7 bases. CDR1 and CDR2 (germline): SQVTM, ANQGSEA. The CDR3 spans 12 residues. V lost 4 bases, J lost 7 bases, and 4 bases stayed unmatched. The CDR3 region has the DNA TGCAGCGTTGGGACTAGAGGGAATGAGCAGTTCTTC. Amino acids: CSVGTRGNEQFF.

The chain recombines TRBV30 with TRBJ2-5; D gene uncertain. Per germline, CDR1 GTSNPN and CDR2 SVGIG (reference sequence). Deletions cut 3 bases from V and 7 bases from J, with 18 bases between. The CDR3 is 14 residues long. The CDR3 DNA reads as TGTGCCTGGAGCGGTACGGGTGGGTCGGGGACCCAGTACTTC. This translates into CAWSGTGGSGTQYF.

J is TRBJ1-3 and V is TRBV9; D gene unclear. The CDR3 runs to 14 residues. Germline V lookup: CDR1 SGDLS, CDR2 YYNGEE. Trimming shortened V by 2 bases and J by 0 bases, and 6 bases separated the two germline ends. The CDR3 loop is CASSVDSSGNTIYF. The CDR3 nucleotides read TGTGCCAGCAGCGTCGACTCCTCTGGAAACACCATATATTTT.

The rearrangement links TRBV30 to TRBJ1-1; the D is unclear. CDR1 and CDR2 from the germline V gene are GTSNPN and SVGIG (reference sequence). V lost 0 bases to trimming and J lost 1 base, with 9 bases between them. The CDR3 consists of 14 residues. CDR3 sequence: CAWSVSEGNTEAFF. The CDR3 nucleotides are TGTGCCTGGAGTGTGTCCGAGGGGAACACTGAAGCTTTCTTT.

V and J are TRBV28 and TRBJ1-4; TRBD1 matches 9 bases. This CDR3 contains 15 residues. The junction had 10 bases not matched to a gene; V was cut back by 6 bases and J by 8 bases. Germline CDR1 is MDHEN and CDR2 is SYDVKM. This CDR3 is CASRGLQGAEEKLFF. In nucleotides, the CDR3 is TGTGCCAGCAGGGGATTACAGGGGGCGGAAGAAAAACTGTTTTTT.

The CDR3 region is CASSADTDTGELFF. The CDR3 nucleotides read TGCGCCAGCAGCGCGGACACTGACACCGGGGAGCTGTTTTTT. The gene calls are TRBV10-1 and TRBJ2-2; a possible D gene is TRBD1 (5 bases). The CDR3 is 14 amino acids. Germline CDR1 reads WNHNN; CDR2 reads SYGVQD (reference sequence). V shed 6 bases and J shed 3 bases, with 11 bases lying between them.

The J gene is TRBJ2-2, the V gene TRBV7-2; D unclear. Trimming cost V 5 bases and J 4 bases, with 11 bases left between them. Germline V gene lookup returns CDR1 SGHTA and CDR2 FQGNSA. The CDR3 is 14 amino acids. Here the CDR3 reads CASSLSPPTGELFF. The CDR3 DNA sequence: TGTGCCAGCAGCCTTAGTCCACCCACCGGGGAGCTGTTTTTT.

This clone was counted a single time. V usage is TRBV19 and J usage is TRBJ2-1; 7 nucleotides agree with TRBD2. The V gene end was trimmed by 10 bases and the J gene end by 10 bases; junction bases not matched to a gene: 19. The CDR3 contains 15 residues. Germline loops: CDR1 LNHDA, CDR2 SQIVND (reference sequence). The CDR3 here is CATKTGEGSTGEQFF. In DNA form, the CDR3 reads TGTGCCACTAAAACGGGGGAGGGTTCCACGGGGGAGCAGTTCTTC.

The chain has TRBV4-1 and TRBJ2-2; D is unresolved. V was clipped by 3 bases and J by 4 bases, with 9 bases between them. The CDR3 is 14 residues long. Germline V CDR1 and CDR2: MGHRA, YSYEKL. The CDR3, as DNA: TGCGCCAGCAGCCACACGGTTCGCACCGGGGAGCTGTTTTTT. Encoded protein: CASSHTVRTGELFF.

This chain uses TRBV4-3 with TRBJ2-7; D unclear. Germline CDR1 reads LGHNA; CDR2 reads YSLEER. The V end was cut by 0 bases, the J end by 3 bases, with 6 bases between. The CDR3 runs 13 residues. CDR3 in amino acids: CASSQETGYEQYF. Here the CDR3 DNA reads TGCGCCAGCAGCCAAGAGACCGGCTACGAGCAGTACTTC.

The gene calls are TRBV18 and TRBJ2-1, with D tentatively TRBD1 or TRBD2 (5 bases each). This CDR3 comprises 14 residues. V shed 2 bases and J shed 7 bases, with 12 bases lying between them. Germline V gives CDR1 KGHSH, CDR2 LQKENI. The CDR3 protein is CASSPRGAINEQFF. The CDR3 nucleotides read TGTGCCAGCTCACCAAGAGGGGCGATAAATGAGCAGTTCTTC.

CDR3 residues: CASRQGQETEAFF. CDR3 nucleotide sequence: TGTGCCAGCCGGCAAGGACAGGAAACTGAAGCTTTCTTT. The J gene is TRBJ1-1, the V gene TRBV28; TRBD1 aligns across 7 bases. Per germline, CDR1 MDHEN and CDR2 SYDVKM. Trimming at V came to 8 bases and at J to 5 bases, leaving 8 bases not matched to a gene. This CDR3 spans 13 amino acids.

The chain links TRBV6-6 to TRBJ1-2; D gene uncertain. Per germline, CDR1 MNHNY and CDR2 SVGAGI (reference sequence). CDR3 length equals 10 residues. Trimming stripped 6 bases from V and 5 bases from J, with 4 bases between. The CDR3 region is CASSGYGYTF. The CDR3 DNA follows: TGTGCCAGCAGCGGGTATGGCTACACCTTC.

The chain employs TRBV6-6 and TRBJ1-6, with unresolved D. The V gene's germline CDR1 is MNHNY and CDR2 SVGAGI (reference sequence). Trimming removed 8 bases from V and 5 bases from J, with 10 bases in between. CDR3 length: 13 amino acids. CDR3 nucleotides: TGTGCCAGCGGGTGGTTAGATAATTCACCCCTCCACTTT. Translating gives CASGWLDNSPLHF.

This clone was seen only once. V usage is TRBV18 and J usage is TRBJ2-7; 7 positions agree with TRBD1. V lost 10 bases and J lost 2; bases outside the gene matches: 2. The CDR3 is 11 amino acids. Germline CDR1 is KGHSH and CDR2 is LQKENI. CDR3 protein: CATQGAYEQYF. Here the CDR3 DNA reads TGTGCCACCCAGGGGGCCTACGAGCAGTACTTC.

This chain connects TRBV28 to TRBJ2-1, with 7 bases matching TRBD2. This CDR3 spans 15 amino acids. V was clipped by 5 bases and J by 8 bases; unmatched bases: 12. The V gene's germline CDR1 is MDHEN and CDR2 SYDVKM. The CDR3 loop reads CASSPARGGSDEQFF. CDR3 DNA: TGTGCCAGCAGTCCCGCGAGGGGAGGGAGCGATGAGCAGTTCTTC. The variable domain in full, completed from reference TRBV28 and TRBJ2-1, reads DVKVTQSSRYLVKRTGEKVFLECVQDMDHENMFWYRQDPGLGLRLIYFSYDVKMKEKGDIPEGYSVSREKKERFSLILESASTNQTSMYLCASSPARGGSDEQFFGPGTRLTVL.

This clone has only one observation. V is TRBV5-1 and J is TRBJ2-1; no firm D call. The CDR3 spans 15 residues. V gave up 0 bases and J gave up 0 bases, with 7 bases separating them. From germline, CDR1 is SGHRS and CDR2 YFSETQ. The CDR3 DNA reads TGCGCCAGCAGCTTGGAGTCTTTCTCCTACAATGAGCAGTTCTTC. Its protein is CASSLESFSYNEQFF.

The CDR3 here is CASSQDVSGRFHEQYF. CDR3 DNA: TGTGCCAGCAGCCAAGATGTCAGCGGGAGATTCCACGAGCAGTACTTC. This sequence joins TRBV4-2 and TRBJ2-7, with TRBD2 matching over 8 bases. The V and J ends lost 0 bases and 5 bases, in that order; junction bases with no gene match: 9. The CDR3 is 16 residues long. CDR1 LGHNA and CDR2 YNFKEQ come from the germline V gene.

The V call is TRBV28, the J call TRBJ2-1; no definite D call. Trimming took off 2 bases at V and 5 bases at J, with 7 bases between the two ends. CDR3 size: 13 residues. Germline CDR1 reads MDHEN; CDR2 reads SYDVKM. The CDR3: CASSLERNNEQFF. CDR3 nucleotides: TGTGCCAGCAGTTTAGAGAGAAACAATGAGCAGTTCTTC.

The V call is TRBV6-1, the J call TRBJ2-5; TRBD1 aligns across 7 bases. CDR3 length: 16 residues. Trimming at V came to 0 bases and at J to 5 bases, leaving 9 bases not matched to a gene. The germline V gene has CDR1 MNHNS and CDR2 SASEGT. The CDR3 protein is CASSEARRQGLETQYF. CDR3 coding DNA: TGTGCCAGCAGTGAAGCGCGTCGACAGGGTCTCGAGACCCAGTACTTC.

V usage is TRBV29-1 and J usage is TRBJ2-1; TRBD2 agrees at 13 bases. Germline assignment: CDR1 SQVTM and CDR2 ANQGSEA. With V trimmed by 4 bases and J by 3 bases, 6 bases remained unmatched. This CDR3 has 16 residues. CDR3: CSVGGTSGKSYNEQFF. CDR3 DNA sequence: TGCAGCGTTGGAGGGACTAGCGGGAAGAGCTACAATGAGCAGTTCTTC.

Written as DNA, the CDR3 is TGTGCCAGCAGGGGGGACAGGGCGAACACTGAAGCTTTCTTT. Translating gives CASRGDRANTEAFF. V and J are TRBV7-6 and TRBJ1-1; 9 bases fit TRBD1. V shed 6 bases and J 1 base; nucleotides not matched to a gene: 3. Looked up from germline, CDR1 is SGHVS and CDR2 is FNYEAQ. This CDR3 has 14 amino acids.

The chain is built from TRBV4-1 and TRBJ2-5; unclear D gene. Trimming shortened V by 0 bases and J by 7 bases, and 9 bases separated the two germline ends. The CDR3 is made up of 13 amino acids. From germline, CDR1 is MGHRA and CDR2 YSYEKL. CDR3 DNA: TGCGCCAGCAGCCAAGAGCCCTCTTGGACCCAGTACTTC. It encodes CASSQEPSWTQYF.